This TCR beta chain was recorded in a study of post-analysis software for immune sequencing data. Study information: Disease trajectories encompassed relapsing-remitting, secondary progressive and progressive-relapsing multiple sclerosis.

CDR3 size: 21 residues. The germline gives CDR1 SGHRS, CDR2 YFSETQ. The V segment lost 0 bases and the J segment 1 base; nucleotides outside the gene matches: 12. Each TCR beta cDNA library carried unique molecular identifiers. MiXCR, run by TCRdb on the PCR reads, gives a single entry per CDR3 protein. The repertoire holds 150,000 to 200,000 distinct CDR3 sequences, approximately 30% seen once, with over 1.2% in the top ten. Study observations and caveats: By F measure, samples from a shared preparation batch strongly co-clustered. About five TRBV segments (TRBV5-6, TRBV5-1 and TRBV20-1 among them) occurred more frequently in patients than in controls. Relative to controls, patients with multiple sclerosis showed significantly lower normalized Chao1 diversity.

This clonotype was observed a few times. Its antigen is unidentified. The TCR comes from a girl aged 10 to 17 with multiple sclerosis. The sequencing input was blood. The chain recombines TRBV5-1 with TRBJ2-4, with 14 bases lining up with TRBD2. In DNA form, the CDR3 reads TGCGCCAGCAGCTTGGAAGGCTTGGGACTAGCGGGAGAGCGTGCCAAAAACATTCAGTACTTC. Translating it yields CASSLEGLGLAGERAKNIQYF.